This passage covers 25 T cell receptor beta chains from one sample sequenced in a study of blood T cell repertoires in COVID-19. Assay: immunoSEQ multiplex PCR; the TCRdb copy retains only in-frame clones and omits some. The table records fewer than 250,000 clones, more than 85% of them present only once. The sample comprised peripheral blood. The receptor set was obtained from a man in his forties with acute or convalescent COVID-19.

V gene TRBV7-2 combines with J gene TRBJ2-1, with 8 bases lining up with TRBD1. Trimming at V came to 5 bases and at J to 0 bases, leaving 6 bases not matched to a gene. This CDR3 region has 16 residues. From germline, CDR1 is SGHTA and CDR2 FQGNSA. In DNA, the CDR3 is TGTGCCAGCAGCGGCCGGACAGGGAACTCCTACAATGAGCAGTTCTTC. This translates into CASSGRTGNSYNEQFF.

The J gene is TRBJ2-1, the V gene TRBV7-3; TRBD2 matches 10 bases. J gave up 7 bases and V 4 bases, and 4 bases lay outside the gene matches. The germline V gene encodes CDR1 SGHTA and CDR2 FQGTGA. The CDR3 runs 14 residues. CDR3 residues: CASSSSGSQNEQFF. In DNA form, the CDR3 reads TGTGCCAGCAGCTCTAGCGGGAGTCAGAATGAGCAGTTCTTC.

The chain recombines TRBV5-1 with TRBJ1-6; tentative D call: TRBD1 (6 bases). There are 15 residues in the CDR3. Trimming pared 4 bases from V and 7 bases from J, leaving 15 bases between. Germline CDR1 SGHRS, CDR2 YFSETQ. CDR3 region: CASSPLNRENSPLHF. CDR3 DNA sequence: TGCGCCAGCAGCCCGCTAAACAGGGAAAATTCACCCCTCCACTTT.

The chain uses TRBV4-3 and TRBJ2-3; TRBD1 matches at 9 bases. There are 16 residues in the CDR3. V gave up 0 bases and J gave up 2 bases; unmatched junction bases: 3. Germline CDR1 and CDR2: LGHNA and YSLEER. In nucleotides, the CDR3 is TGCGCCAGCAGCCAAGAACGACAGGGGGACACAGATACGCAGTATTTT. Its translation: CASSQERQGDTDTQYF.

The CDR3 DNA reads TGCGCCAGCAGCCAATTCTTCGCGGGCTCCTACGAGCAGTACTTC. This translates into CASSQFFAGSYEQYF. This chain connects TRBV4-1 to TRBJ2-7; tentatively, D is TRBD2 (5 bases). The length of the CDR3 is 15 residues. Germline assignment: CDR1 MGHRA and CDR2 YSYEKL. V was cut by 2 bases and J by 0 bases, with 11 bases left in between.

This clone was seen just once. V gene TRBV7-9 combines with J gene TRBJ2-7; no reliable D call. The CDR3 extends over 13 amino acids. V was shortened by 5 bases and J by 3 bases, with 11 bases between the two germline ends. The germline V gene has CDR1 SEHNR and CDR2 FQNEAQ (reference sequence). The DNA for the CDR3 is TGTGCCAGCAGCCCGCAGTTGGTCTACGAGCAGTACTTC. As protein: CASSPQLVYEQYF.

V gene TRBV24-1 combines with J gene TRBJ2-1; D gene uncertain. The germline gives CDR1 KGHDR, CDR2 SFDVKD. This CDR3 spans 15 amino acids. Trimming took off 3 bases at V and 3 bases at J, with 11 bases between the two ends. CDR3 sequence reads: CATSDGADNYNEQFF. CDR3 DNA: TGTGCCACCAGTGATGGAGCAGATAACTACAATGAGCAGTTCTTC.

V is TRBV11-3 and J is TRBJ1-3; 9 bases agree with TRBD1. The CDR3 loop spans 16 amino acids. Per the germline V gene, CDR1 is SGHNT and CDR2 is YENEEA. V shed 4 bases, J shed 2 bases, and the junction held 6 bases outside the gene matches. The CDR3 loop reads CASSSGQGEPGNTIYF. As DNA, the CDR3 is TGTGCCAGCAGCTCGGGACAGGGTGAGCCTGGAAACACCATATATTTT. Together with reference TRBV11-3 and TRBJ1-3, the CDR3 gives the full variable domain: EAGVVQSPRYKIIEKKQPVAFWCNPISGHNTLYWYLQNLGQGPELLIRYENEEAVDDSQLPKDRFSAERLKGVDSTLKIQPAELGDSAVYLCASSSGQGEPGNTIYFGEGSWLTVV.

The chain carries TRBV9 and TRBJ1-2, with a tentative D call TRBD1 (6 bases). Germline V gene lookup returns CDR1 SGDLS and CDR2 YYNGEE. This CDR3 region has 14 residues. Between the trimmed V and J ends, which lost 2 bases and 3 bases, there was a span of 11 bases. Here the CDR3 DNA reads TGTGCCAGCAGCGTGGGGGCTGAGGACTATGGCTACACCTTC. This sequence encodes CASSVGAEDYGYTF. Based on the CDR3 plus reference TRBV9 and TRBJ1-2, the full variable domain is DSGVTQTPKHLITATGQRVTLRCSPRSGDLSVYWYQQSLDQGLQFLIQYYNGEERAKGNILERFSAQQFPDLHSELNLSSLELGDSALYFCASSVGAEDYGYTFGSGTRLTVV.

The J gene is TRBJ2-3, the V gene TRBV5-1, with D possibly TRBD2 on 6 matching bases. The CDR3 consists of 14 residues. Trimming stripped 5 bases from V and 0 bases from J, with 10 bases between. Germline loops: CDR1 SGHRS, CDR2 YFSETQ. In nucleotides, the CDR3 is TGCGCCAGCAGGGAGGGCCCTAGCACAGATACGCAGTATTTT. Its translation: CASREGPSTDTQYF.

The rearrangement uses TRBV28 and TRBJ2-5; D gene unclear. CDR1 and CDR2 (germline): MDHEN, SYDVKM. V lost 3 bases and J 5 bases, leaving 10 bases between the germline ends. The CDR3 consists of 13 residues. In nucleotides, the CDR3 is TGTGCCAGCAGTTTCAGCTCCGGGGAGACCCAGTACTTC. This encodes CASSFSSGETQYF. The full variable domain, its missing parts supplied by reference TRBV28 and TRBJ2-5, is DVKVTQSSRYLVKRTGEKVFLECVQDMDHENMFWYRQDPGLGLRLIYFSYDVKMKEKGDIPEGYSVSREKKERFSLILESASTNQTSMYLCASSFSSGETQYFGPGTRLLVL.

This clone has only one observation. The V and J genes are TRBV19 and TRBJ2-5; D is ambiguous. Germline V gives CDR1 LNHDA, CDR2 SQIVND (reference sequence). V lost 6 bases to trimming and J lost 3 bases, with 17 bases between them. This CDR3 is built from 15 residues. The CDR3 region is CASRKGLGAEETQYF. The DNA of the CDR3 is TGTGCCAGTAGAAAAGGTCTGGGCGCTGAAGAGACCCAGTACTTC.

The rearrangement joins TRBV7-9 to TRBJ1-2, with TRBD1 as a possible D gene (5 bases). V lost 5 bases to trimming and J lost 5 bases, with 12 bases between them. This CDR3 region has 13 residues. CDR1 SEHNR and CDR2 FQNEAQ come from the germline V gene (reference sequence). The CDR3 sequence: CASSQQVEYGYTF. Written as DNA, the CDR3 is TGTGCCAGCAGCCAACAGGTAGAATATGGCTACACCTTC.

The V call is TRBV12-3 or TRBV12-4, the J call TRBJ2-4, with TRBD1 identical over 7 bases. J was trimmed by 7 bases and V by 5 bases; bases with no gene match: 5. The CDR3 has 13 amino acids. The CDR3 DNA reads as TGTGCCAGCAGTCTAGAGACAGGGAACATTCAGTACTTC. Translation: CASSLETGNIQYF.

The genes are TRBV19 and TRBJ2-1; perhaps TRBD1 as D (5 bases). This CDR3 spans 16 amino acids. Trimming removed 3 bases from V and 7 bases from J, with 19 bases in between. Germline V gene sequence: CDR1 LNHDA, CDR2 SQIVND (reference sequence). The CDR3 nucleotides are TGTGCCAGTAGTATTGTGTGGGCAGGGCCTGGGAATGAGCAGTTCTTC. This sequence encodes CASSIVWAGPGNEQFF.

The V and J genes are TRBV3-1 (or the pseudogene TRBV3-2) and TRBJ1-1; D unresolved. This CDR3 has 13 amino acids. V shed 6 bases and J shed 5 bases, with 13 bases lying between them. The germline CDR1 and CDR2 sequences are LGHDT and YNNKEL (reference sequence). The CDR3 spells CASSVGLGTEAFF. The CDR3 region has the DNA TGTGCCAGCAGTGTCGGACTCGGGACTGAAGCTTTCTTT.

The chain recombines TRBV25-1 with TRBJ2-7, with no clear D. Germline V CDR1 and CDR2: MGHDK, SYGVNS. V shed 5 bases and J shed 1 base, with 9 bases lying between them. This CDR3 has 13 residues. The DNA for the CDR3 is TGTGCCAGCAGTCTGGGCGATTCCTACGAGCAGTACTTC. Encoded protein: CASSLGDSYEQYF.

The gene calls are TRBV9 and TRBJ2-7; perhaps TRBD2 as D (5 bases). CDR1 and CDR2 from the germline V gene are SGDLS and YYNGEE. This CDR3 contains 15 residues. Between the trimmed V and J ends, which lost 1 base and 7 bases, there was a span of 18 bases. CDR3 nucleotides: TGTGCCAGCAGCGTAAGCAGCGGAGCCCCGTGGGAGCAGTACTTC. It yields the protein CASSVSSGAPWEQYF.

This chain joins TRBV6-4 and TRBJ1-4; D is possibly TRBD1 (5 bases). Germline CDR1 reads MRHNA; CDR2 reads SNTAGT. The CDR3 loop spans 17 amino acids. V lost 7 bases, J lost 0 bases, and 18 bases lay in between. As DNA, the CDR3 is TGTGCCAGCACCCCGGCCGCGGGGCCAGCAACTAATGAAAAACTGTTTTTT. Protein product: CASTPAAGPATNEKLFF.

This clone was detected once. The genes are TRBV7-8 and TRBJ1-2; 8 nucleotides align to TRBD1. In germline, CDR1 is SGHVS, CDR2 FQNEAQ. The CDR3 covers 17 residues. V shed 1 base, J shed 0 bases, and the junction held 7 bases outside the gene matches. CDR3 DNA sequence: TGTGCCAGCAGCTTAGGACGGGACAGGCTAACTAACTATGGCTACACCTTC. As protein: CASSLGRDRLTNYGYTF.

The gene calls are TRBV7-2 and TRBJ2-5; the D gene is possibly TRBD1 (5 bases). CDR1 is SGHTA, CDR2 FQGNSA, per germline. The CDR3 runs 14 residues. Deletions cut 2 bases from V and 8 bases from J, with 15 bases between. CDR3 region: CASSLQQGPATQYF. The CDR3 nucleotides read TGTGCCAGCAGCTTACAGCAGGGTCCCGCCACCCAGTACTTC.

J is TRBJ2-7 and V is TRBV29-1; 10 bases are a match to TRBD1. This CDR3 spans 12 amino acids. Germline CDR1 is SQVTM and CDR2 is ANQGSEA. Trimming took 5 bases from V and 7 from J; bases not matched to a gene: 5. The CDR3 loop reads CSVRQGASEQYF. In DNA, the CDR3 is TGCAGCGTTCGACAGGGGGCGAGTGAGCAGTACTTC.

V is TRBV2 and J is TRBJ1-1; possibly TRBD1 for D (6 bases). This CDR3 comprises 14 residues. Germline CDR1 is SNHLY and CDR2 is FYNNEI. Trimming shortened V by 6 bases and J by 0 bases, and 11 bases separated the two germline ends. The CDR3 sequence is CASRMTGLNTEAFF. CDR3 DNA: TGTGCCAGCAGGATGACAGGTCTGAACACTGAAGCTTTCTTT.

CDR3 residues: CASSARTGGGNTEAFF. The CDR3 nucleotides are TGTGCCAGCAGCGCCCGGACAGGAGGCGGGAACACTGAAGCTTTCTTT. This sequence joins TRBV11-2 and TRBJ1-1; TRBD1 matches at 7 bases. The V gene's germline CDR1 is SGHAT and CDR2 FQNNGV. Germline trimming cut 5 bases from V and 1 base from J; bases unmatched to any gene: 10. The CDR3 has 16 residues.

V and J are TRBV29-1 and TRBJ1-6; tentative D call: TRBD1 (6 bases). The germline V and J ends were trimmed by 6 bases and 7 bases, with 16 bases remaining between them. Germline V gene data show CDR1 as SQVTM and CDR2 as ANQGSEA. This CDR3 has 14 amino acids. The CDR3 DNA reads TGCAGCGTCCAGGGCGAGGGGGGGAATTCACCCCTCCACTTT. It yields the protein CSVQGEGGNSPLHF.